The T cell receptor beta chain described here comes from a study of blood T cell repertoires in COVID-19. About the research overall: COVID-19 samples collected from the United States, Italy and Spain covered acute and convalescent phases. From T cells, B-cell-depleted T cells, or PBMCs came the material, which was cDNA or gDNA.

The CDR3 contains 14 residues. CDR1 SGHNT and CDR2 YYREEE come from the germline V gene (reference sequence). The V and J ends lost 6 bases and 1 base respectively, with 13 bases between them. Authors' analysis steps: Reference gene primer amplification yielded estimated nucleated cell counts. Sequencing used immunoSEQ multiplex PCR; TCRdb keeps in-frame clones, though not all of them. Clone size and V and J calls were adopted from that table, with D and trimming inferred from the DNA. The sample yields roughly 90,000 clones, roughly 89% seen once. This sequence originates from a woman over 75 with active COVID-19. Sequencing was done on a sample of peripheral blood. This chain joins TRBV5-4 and TRBJ2-5, with D possibly TRBD1 on 6 matching bases. CDR3 residues: CASTEGESQETQYF. The CDR3 DNA reads TGTGCCAGCACAGAGGGGGAATCCCAAGAGACCCAGTACTTC.